This T cell receptor beta chain comes out of a study of Ad26.COV2.S vaccination and SARS-CoV-2 variants. About the study: Donor was in the COV1001 Ad26.COV2.S trial arm.

Noted treatment: roughly 19 received Ad26.COV2.S at low or high dose, single or two shots; about 5 received placebo; per-sample allocation not given. Sampling took place 63 days after the first vaccine or placebo injection. Germline CDR1 SGHRS, CDR2 YFSETQ. There are 16 residues in the CDR3. Deletions cut 4 bases from V and 0 bases from J, with 11 bases between. The assay was immunoSEQ multiplex PCR, and TCRdb's table has in-frame clones only and misses some. This table holds about 350,000 clones, around 88% found once. The clonotype was recovered from a person between 18 and 60 years old who received the Ad26.COV2.S COVID-19 vaccine or a placebo. The chain combines TRBV5-1 with TRBJ2-6; the D is unclear. Here the sequenced sample was peripheral blood, taken in a trial of Ad26.COV2.S vaccine versus placebo. CDR3 sequence: CASSVDGNSGANVLTF. The CDR3 bases are TGCGCCAGCAGCGTGGACGGTAACTCTGGGGCCAACGTCCTGACTTTC.